The 27 T cell receptor beta chains reported below all come from one sample, sequenced in a study of monozygotic twins with cystic fibrosis. Here immunoSEQ multiplex PCR was the method, and the copy in TCRdb shows in-frame clones only, minus some. The sample records tens of thousands of clones, just over 90% being singletons. Sequencing was carried out using blood. Receptors originate from a girl aged 2 to 10 with cystic fibrosis.

This clone was recorded a few times. The chain employs TRBV11-3 and TRBJ1-2, with D uncertain. V gave up 10 bases and J gave up 6 bases, with 15 bases separating them. CDR3 length equals 12 residues. Germline lookup yields CDR1 SGHNT and CDR2 YENEEA. The CDR3, as DNA: TGTGCCACCAGGAGGTTGGAGGATGGCTACACCTTC. It yields the protein CATRRLEDGYTF.

This clone has just one count. The V call is TRBV7-2, the J call TRBJ2-5; TRBD2 might be the D (5 bases). The V gene lost 2 bases and the J gene lost 4 bases, with 8 bases spanning the gap. This CDR3 is 13 amino acids long. Per germline, CDR1 SGHTA and CDR2 FQGNSA. The CDR3 loop is CASSLIGGETQYF. For the CDR3, the DNA is TGTGCCAGCAGCTTAATTGGAGGAGAGACCCAGTACTTC.

The chain combines TRBV6-1 with TRBJ1-2; TRBD1 is a possible D gene (5 bases). V lost 2 bases and J lost 2, with 9 bases in between. Germline loops: CDR1 MNHNS, CDR2 SASEGT. This CDR3 comprises 14 residues. The CDR3 sequence: CASSETTANYGYTF. The CDR3 nucleotides read TGTGCCAGCAGTGAAACGACAGCAAACTATGGCTACACCTTC.

The rearrangement links TRBV27 to TRBJ2-7, with TRBD2 matching 9 bases. CDR3 length: 17 amino acids. Germline trimming cut 3 bases from V and 0 bases from J; bases unmatched to any gene: 9. Germline values: CDR1 MNHEY, CDR2 SMNVEV (reference sequence). For the CDR3, the DNA is TGTGCCAGCAGTTTTAGGCCTAGCGGGGCCTACTCCTACGAGCAGTACTTC. It codes for CASSFRPSGAYSYEQYF.

The gene calls are TRBV6-5 and TRBJ1-2; D gene unclear. CDR1 MNHEY and CDR2 SVGAGI come from the germline V gene. The V end was cut by 5 bases, the J end by 7 bases, with 5 bases between. The CDR3 sequence is 10 residues long. The CDR3 DNA reads as TGTGCCAGCAGTGTGGTTGGCTACACCTTC. It translates to CASSVVGYTF.

The chain links TRBV5-1 to TRBJ1-5, with 8 nucleotides matching TRBD1. V was pared by 4 bases and J by 4 bases, with 4 bases of the junction left unmatched. Germline V gives CDR1 SGHRS, CDR2 YFSETQ. The length of the CDR3 is 14 residues. CDR3 in amino acids: CASSPTGGNQPQHF. As DNA, the CDR3 is TGCGCCAGCAGCCCTACAGGGGGGAATCAGCCCCAGCATTTT.

The V gene is TRBV21-1, the J gene TRBJ2-3; TRBD2 reflects the table's D call only, with no check against the DNA. TRBV21-1 counts as a pseudogene. This CDR3 is 16 amino acids long. The CDR3 DNA sequence: TGTGCCTACATCCCAGCGGGGGGGCCGGGCACAGATACGCAGTATTTT. Amino acid sequence: CAYIPAGGPGTDTQYF.

The rearrangement links TRBV6-5 to TRBJ1-1; D is unresolved. The CDR3 extends over 11 amino acids. Per the germline V gene, CDR1 is MNHEY and CDR2 is SVGAGI. Trimming pared 6 bases from V and 11 bases from J, leaving 13 bases between. CDR3 DNA: TGTGCCAGCAGGGGAACAGCGGTCGCTTTCTTT. Amino acid sequence: CASRGTAVAFF.

This clone showed up just a few times. V is TRBV5-1 and J is TRBJ1-2; tentatively, D is TRBD1 (6 bases). The CDR3 is made up of 13 amino acids. With 4 bases removed from V and 8 bases from J, the gap between germline ends came to 15 bases. CDR1 is SGHRS, CDR2 YFSETQ, per germline. The CDR3 protein is CASSQEGGLGYTF. The CDR3 nucleotides read TGCGCCAGCAGCCAGGAAGGGGGGCTCGGCTACACCTTC. Together with reference TRBV5-1 and TRBJ1-2, the CDR3 gives the full variable domain: KAGVTQTPRYLIKTRGQQVTLSCSPISGHRSVSWYQQTPGQGLQFLFEYFSETQRNKGNFPGRFSGRQFSNSRSEMNVSTLELGDSALYLCASSQEGGLGYTFGSGTRLTVV.

This rearrangement joins TRBV14 to TRBJ2-5, with a tentative D call TRBD1 (6 bases). Per the germline V gene, CDR1 is SGHDN and CDR2 is FVKESK. The CDR3 is 12 amino acids. V shed 0 bases and J shed 9 bases, with 8 bases lying between them. The CDR3 bases are TGTGCCAGCAGCCAAGACAGGGGACCCCAGTACTTC. Amino acids: CASSQDRGPQYF.

This clone has just one count. This rearrangement joins TRBV7-2 to TRBJ1-6, with TRBD1 matching over 9 bases. Germline loops: CDR1 SGHTA, CDR2 FQGNSA. The CDR3 has 15 amino acids. Unmatched junction bases numbered 2, after V lost 4 bases and J lost 4 bases. CDR3 nucleotide sequence: TGTGCCAGCAGCTCCGGGACAGGGTATAATTCACCCCTCCACTTT. This gives the protein CASSSGTGYNSPLHF.

This rearrangement joins TRBV19 to TRBJ2-1; D gene ambiguous. From germline, CDR1 is LNHDA and CDR2 SQIVND (reference sequence). This CDR3 has 14 amino acids. V lost 4 bases and J 4 bases, leaving 11 bases between the germline ends. In nucleotides, the CDR3 is TGTGCCAGTAGTAAGATCGCGGTATACAATGAGCAGTTCTTC. Its protein product is CASSKIAVYNEQFF.

The genes are TRBV4-2 and TRBJ2-5; TRBD1 or TRBD2 may be the D gene (5 bases each). The germline V and J ends were trimmed by 0 bases and 7 bases, with 12 bases remaining between them. The CDR3 length is 14 residues. The germline V gene has CDR1 LGHNA and CDR2 YNFKEQ. The CDR3 DNA reads as TGTGCCAGCAGCCAAGAACGGGGCATGGGGACCCAGTACTTC. This sequence encodes CASSQERGMGTQYF.

The chain employs TRBV30 and TRBJ2-1; 8 bases fit TRBD2. The CDR3 totals 14 residues. Germline loops: CDR1 GTSNPN, CDR2 SVGIG (reference sequence). Losses at the gene ends were 2 bases for V and 6 bases for J; bases not matched to a gene: 6. The CDR3, as DNA: TGTGCCTGGAGTTGGCGGGGGGATGGCAATGAGCAGTTCTTC. Translation gives CAWSWRGDGNEQFF. The entire variable domain, with the rest obtained from reference TRBV30 and TRBJ2-1, is as follows: SQTIHQWPATLVQPVGSPLSLECTVEGTSNPNLYWYRQAAGRGLQLLFYSVGIGQISSEVPQNLSASRPQDRQFILSSKKLLLSDSGFYLCAWSWRGDGNEQFFGPGTRLTVL.

The rearrangement uses TRBV2 and TRBJ1-2, with TRBD1 as a possible D gene (5 bases). The germline V gene encodes CDR1 SNHLY and CDR2 FYNNEI. The CDR3 has 12 residues. The V end lost 4 bases, the J end lost 4 bases, and 7 bases lay between the germline ends. CDR3 DNA: TGTGCCAGCAGTGTGGGGGGCTATGGCTACACCTTC. This translates into CASSVGGYGYTF.

The gene calls are TRBV7-7 and TRBJ2-1, with D perhaps matching TRBD1 (6 bases). This CDR3 is 13 amino acids long. The V and J ends lost 5 bases and 4 bases respectively, with 9 bases between them. Germline loops: CDR1 SSHAT, CDR2 FNYEAQ (reference sequence). CDR3 nucleotides: TGTGCCAGCAGCCCGGACAGTTACAATGAGCAGTTCTTC. Residues: CASSPDSYNEQFF.

The V gene is TRBV27, the J gene TRBJ2-1, with 10 positions matching TRBD1. Germline assignment: CDR1 MNHEY and CDR2 SMNVEV (reference sequence). V lost 1 base, J lost 5 bases, and 5 bases stayed unmatched. The length of the CDR3 is 16 residues. The CDR3 loop reads CASSLWGQGLNNEQFF. The CDR3 region has the DNA TGTGCCAGCAGTTTATGGGGACAGGGGTTGAACAATGAGCAGTTCTTC.

Points on this clone: Its ends do not fully match the called genes, so a read error is possible. This chain uses TRBV30 with TRBJ2-5; perhaps TRBD2 as D (6 bases). CDR1 GTSNPN and CDR2 SVGIG come from the germline V gene (reference sequence). CDR3 length equals 13 residues. CDR3 in DNA: TGTGCCTGGAGTAGGTTACGTCTGTGGAGGGCCCACTTC. Its translation: CAWSRLRLWRAHF.

This sequence joins TRBV27 and TRBJ2-7, with D unclear. This CDR3 spans 13 amino acids. Germline CDR1 and CDR2: MNHEY and SMNVEV (reference sequence). V dropped 5 bases and J dropped 6 bases, with 14 bases sitting between them. The CDR3 protein is CASSVRRTAEQYF. The DNA of the CDR3 is TGTGCCAGCAGTGTAAGAAGAACGGCCGAGCAGTACTTC.

The sample holds one count of this clone. The junction differs from germline at one of its ends, possibly a read error. The chain uses TRBV13 and TRBJ2-4; the D gene could be TRBD1 or TRBD2 (5 bases each). The CDR3 loop spans 13 amino acids. The germline V gene has CDR1 PRHDT and CDR2 FYEKMQ (reference sequence). For the CDR3, the DNA is TGTGCCAGCAGCCTCATGCGATGGGACGGCCCACACTTC. Protein product: CASSLMRWDGPHF.

The gene calls are TRBV9 and TRBJ1-1; the match to TRBD1 covers 9 bases. The CDR3 length is 16 residues. Germline trimming cut 0 bases from V and 5 bases from J; bases unmatched to any gene: 8. Per germline, CDR1 SGDLS and CDR2 YYNGEE. CDR3: CASSVAPQGARTEAFF. In DNA form, the CDR3 reads TGTGCCAGCAGCGTAGCGCCACAGGGGGCGCGGACTGAAGCTTTCTTT.

The rearrangement links TRBV11-2 to TRBJ2-3; no clear D. The CDR3 sequence is 12 residues long. Per the germline V gene, CDR1 is SGHAT and CDR2 is FQNNGV. Deletions cut 0 bases from V and 3 bases from J, with 1 base between. Here the CDR3 reads CASSLETDTQYF. The CDR3 DNA follows: TGTGCCAGCAGCTTAGAAACAGATACGCAGTATTTT. Drawing the rest from reference TRBV11-2 and TRBJ2-3, the complete variable domain is EAGVAQSPRYKIIEKRQSVAFWCNPISGHATLYWYQQILGQGPKLLIQFQNNGVVDDSQLPKDRFSAERLKGVDSTLKIQPAKLEDSAVYLCASSLETDTQYFGPGTRLTVL.

This chain links TRBV7-2 with TRBJ1-2; TRBD1 might be the D (5 bases). Germline V gene data show CDR1 as SGHTA and CDR2 as FQGNSA. The CDR3 contains 14 residues. The ends were cut back, 3 bases at V and 4 bases at J, with 12 bases in the middle. CDR3 in amino acids: CASSLTRAGYGYTF. The DNA for the CDR3 is TGTGCCAGCAGCTTGACCAGGGCGGGCTATGGCTACACCTTC.

The CDR3 sequence is CASSYRVLAEQYF. The CDR3 nucleotides read TGTGCCAGCAGTTACAGGGTCTTGGCCGAGCAGTACTTC. The chain recombines TRBV6-5 with TRBJ2-7; D is unresolved. Trimming cost V 2 bases and J 6 bases, with 11 bases left between them. This CDR3 contains 13 residues. Per germline, CDR1 MNHEY and CDR2 SVGAGI.

The gene calls are TRBV2 and TRBJ2-6; D unclear. The CDR3 covers 13 residues. Germline V gene sequence: CDR1 SNHLY, CDR2 FYNNEI. V was clipped by 4 bases and J by 9 bases, with 10 bases between them. DNA of the CDR3: TGTGCCAGCAGTGTGGGTAATGGCAACGTCCTGACTTTC. Translated, it gives CASSVGNGNVLTF. Variable domain in full (rest from reference TRBV2 and TRBJ2-6): EPEVTQTPSHQVTQMGQEVILRCVPISNHLYFYWYRQILGQKVEFLVSFYNNEISEKSEIFDDQFSVERPDGSNFTLKIRSTKLEDSAMYFCASSVGNGNVLTFGAGSRLTVL.

The chain combines TRBV5-4 with TRBJ1-2, with unresolved D. The CDR3 extends over 15 amino acids. Looked up from germline, CDR1 is SGHNT and CDR2 is YYREEE (reference sequence). Trimming took 4 bases from V and 0 from J, leaving 13 bases between them. Written as DNA, the CDR3 is TGTGCCAGCAGCCTCCGGAGAAGAGCTAACTATGGCTACACCTTC. Translating it yields CASSLRRRANYGYTF.

This chain connects TRBV5-1 to TRBJ2-7, with TRBD2 matching over 7 bases. This CDR3 has 16 residues. With 6 bases clipped from V and 0 bases from J, the junction kept 12 bases outside the gene matches. From germline, CDR1 is SGHRS and CDR2 YFSETQ. The CDR3 coding sequence is TGCGCCAGCACCTACGGTGAACTAGCGAACTCCTACGAGCAGTACTTC. Its translation is CASTYGELANSYEQYF.